This TCR beta chain was identified in a study of cytomegalovirus exposure and HLA in healthy donors. The PCR ran on 60 Vbeta and 13 Jbeta primers. Clones were read by immunoSEQ multiplex PCR, and TCRdb kept only the in-frame ones, dropping some. The sample gives 100,000 or so clones, about three quarters of which show up once; 12% is in the top ten. This TCR came from a woman in her thirties or forties in good health and CMV-seropositive. The sequencing sample was made of PBMCs.

CDR3 sequence reads: CASSGDRWGYTF. The CDR3 coding sequence is TGTGCCAGCAGTGGGGACAGGTGGGGCTACACCTTC. The rearrangement joins TRBV6-1 to TRBJ1-2; TRBD1 matches at 8 bases. Germline trimming cut 4 bases from V and 8 bases from J; bases unmatched to any gene: 3. This CDR3 has 12 amino acids. Germline V gene data show CDR1 as MNHNS and CDR2 as SASEGT.